This TCR beta chain was obtained from a study of T-cell memory formation after mild COVID-19. One entry per CDR3 protein, called by TCRdb with MiXCR from the 5' RACE reads. The sample holds around 250,000 distinct CDR3 sequences, 15% to 20% seen once. After removal of 0 bases from V and 4 bases from J, the junction contained 9 bases not matched to a gene. The germline CDR1 and CDR2 sequences are LGHDT and YNNKEL (reference sequence). The CDR3 spans 16 residues. This clonotype turned up a few times. Sequencing was done on a sample of PBMCs or a T cell subset sorted from them (not recorded which). The TCR originated in a man between 18 and 29 years old who had mild COVID-19 (a few samples of this study predate the infection). Cell type and time point are not known. The gene calls are TRBV3-1 and TRBJ2-7; 7 bases map to TRBD1. The CDR3 region is CASSQEFRDRDYEQYF. For the CDR3, the DNA is TGTGCCAGCAGCCAAGAGTTTCGTGACAGGGATTACGAGCAGTACTTC.